This T cell receptor beta chain was retrieved from a study of T cell repertoires and HLA-DP antigens. This clone was observed once. The antigen remains undetermined. Primers targeted 54 TRBV and 13 TRBJ segments. Profiled with immunoSEQ multiplex PCR; TCRdb holds only in-frame clones, not every one. Here the sample spans around 90,000 clones, approximately 89% being singletons. CDR1 is MNHEY and CDR2 is SVGAGI in the germline V gene. J was trimmed by 3 bases and V by 5 bases; bases with no gene match: 10. The CDR3 runs to 15 residues. Sequencing was performed on CD4+ T cells from PBMCs. This receptor was taken from a man aged 50-59 years in good health and CMV-seronegative. The chain has TRBV6-5 and TRBJ2-7; 7 bases match TRBD1. The CDR3: CASSSYSAGGYEQYF. CDR3 sequence (DNA): TGTGCCAGCAGTAGTTACAGTGCAGGGGGCTACGAGCAGTACTTC.